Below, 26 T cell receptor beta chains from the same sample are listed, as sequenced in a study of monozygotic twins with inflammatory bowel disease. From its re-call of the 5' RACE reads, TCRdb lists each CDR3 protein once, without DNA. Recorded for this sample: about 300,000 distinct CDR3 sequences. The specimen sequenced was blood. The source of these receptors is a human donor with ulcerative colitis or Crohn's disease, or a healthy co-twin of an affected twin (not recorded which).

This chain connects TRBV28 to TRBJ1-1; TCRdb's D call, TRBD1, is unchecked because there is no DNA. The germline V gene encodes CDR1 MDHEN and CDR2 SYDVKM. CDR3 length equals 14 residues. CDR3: CASSSTGRNTEAFF.

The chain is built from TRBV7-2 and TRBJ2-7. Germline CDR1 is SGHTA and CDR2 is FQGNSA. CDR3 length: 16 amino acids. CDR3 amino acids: CASSLFRAGASYEQYF.

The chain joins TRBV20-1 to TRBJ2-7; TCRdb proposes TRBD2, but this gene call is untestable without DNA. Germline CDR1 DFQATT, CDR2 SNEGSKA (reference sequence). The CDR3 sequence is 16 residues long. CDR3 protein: CSAPRPRGSGRGEQYF.

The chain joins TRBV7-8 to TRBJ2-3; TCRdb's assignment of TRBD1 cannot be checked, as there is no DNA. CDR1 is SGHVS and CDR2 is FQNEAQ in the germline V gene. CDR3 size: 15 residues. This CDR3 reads CASSSRDRITDTQYF.

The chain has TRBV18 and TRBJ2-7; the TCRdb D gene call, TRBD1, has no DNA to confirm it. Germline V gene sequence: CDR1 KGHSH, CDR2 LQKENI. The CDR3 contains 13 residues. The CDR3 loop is CASSRSRVDEQYF.

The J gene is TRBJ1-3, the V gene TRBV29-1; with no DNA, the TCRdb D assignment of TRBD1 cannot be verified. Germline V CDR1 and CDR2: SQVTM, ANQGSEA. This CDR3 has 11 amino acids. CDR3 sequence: CSVERAGSIYF.

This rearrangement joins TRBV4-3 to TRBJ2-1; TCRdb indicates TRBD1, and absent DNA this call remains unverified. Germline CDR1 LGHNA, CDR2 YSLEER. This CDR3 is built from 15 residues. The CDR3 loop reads CASSQAATENSRVFF.

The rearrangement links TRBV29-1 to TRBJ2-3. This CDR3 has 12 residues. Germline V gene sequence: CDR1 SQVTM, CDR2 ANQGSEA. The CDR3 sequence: CSVVSATDTQYF.

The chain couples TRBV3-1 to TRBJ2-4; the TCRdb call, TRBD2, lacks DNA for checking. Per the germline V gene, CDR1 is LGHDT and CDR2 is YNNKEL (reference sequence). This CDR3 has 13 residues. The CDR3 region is CASRAGGGNIQYF.

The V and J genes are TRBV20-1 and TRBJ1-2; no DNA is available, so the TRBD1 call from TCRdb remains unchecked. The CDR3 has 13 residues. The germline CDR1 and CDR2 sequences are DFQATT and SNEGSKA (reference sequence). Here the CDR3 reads CSAAWEDRGPLTF.

The chain's CDR3 is CASSSDPYEQYF. V usage is TRBV5-5 and J usage is TRBJ2-7. CDR3 size: 12 residues. The germline V gene has CDR1 SGHKS and CDR2 YYEKEE (reference sequence).

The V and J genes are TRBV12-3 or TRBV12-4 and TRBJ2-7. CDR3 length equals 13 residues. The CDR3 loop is CASRPSGFYEQYF.

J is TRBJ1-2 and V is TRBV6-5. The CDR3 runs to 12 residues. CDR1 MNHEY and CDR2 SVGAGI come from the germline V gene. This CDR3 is CASSHDHGGYTF.

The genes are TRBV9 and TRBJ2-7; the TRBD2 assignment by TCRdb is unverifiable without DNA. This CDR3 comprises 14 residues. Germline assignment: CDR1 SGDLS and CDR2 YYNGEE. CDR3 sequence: CASSTGTGPREQYF.

The CDR3 reads CATGVGKVSAYGYTF. This sequence joins TRBV10-3 and TRBJ1-2. The CDR3 runs 15 residues. The germline CDR1 and CDR2 sequences are ENHRY and SYGVKD.

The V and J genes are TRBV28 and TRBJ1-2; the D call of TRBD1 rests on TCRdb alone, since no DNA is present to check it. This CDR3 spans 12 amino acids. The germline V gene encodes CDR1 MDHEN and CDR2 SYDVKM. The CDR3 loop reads CASTTGPKGYTF.

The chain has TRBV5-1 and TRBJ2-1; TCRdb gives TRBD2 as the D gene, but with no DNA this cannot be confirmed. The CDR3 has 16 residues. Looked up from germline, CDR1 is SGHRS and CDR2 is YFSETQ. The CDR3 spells CASRARTSEPRNEQFF. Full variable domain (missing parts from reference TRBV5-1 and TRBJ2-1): KAGVTQTPRYLIKTRGQQVTLSCSPISGHRSVSWYQQTPGQGLQFLFEYFSETQRNKGNFPGRFSGRQFSNSRSEMNVSTLELGDSALYLCASRARTSEPRNEQFFGPGTRLTVL.

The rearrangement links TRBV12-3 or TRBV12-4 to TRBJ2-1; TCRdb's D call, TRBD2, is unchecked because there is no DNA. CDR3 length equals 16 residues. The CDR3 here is CASSFGVGGRAGEQFF.

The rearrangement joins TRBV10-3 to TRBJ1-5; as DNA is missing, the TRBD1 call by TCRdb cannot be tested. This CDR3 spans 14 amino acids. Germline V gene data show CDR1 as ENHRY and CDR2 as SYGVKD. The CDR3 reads CAISAGTYNQPQHF.

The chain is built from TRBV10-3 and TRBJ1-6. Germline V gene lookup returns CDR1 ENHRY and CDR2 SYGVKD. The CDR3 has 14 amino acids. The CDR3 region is CAISDLRNNSPLHF.

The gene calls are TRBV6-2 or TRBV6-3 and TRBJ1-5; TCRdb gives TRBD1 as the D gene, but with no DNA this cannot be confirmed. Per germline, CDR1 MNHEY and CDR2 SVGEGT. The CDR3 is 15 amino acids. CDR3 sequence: CASRGQTPGWQPQHF.

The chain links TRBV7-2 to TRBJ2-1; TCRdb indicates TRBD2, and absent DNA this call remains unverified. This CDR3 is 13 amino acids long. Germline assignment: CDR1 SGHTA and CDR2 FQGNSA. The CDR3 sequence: CASSIDPKAGQFF.

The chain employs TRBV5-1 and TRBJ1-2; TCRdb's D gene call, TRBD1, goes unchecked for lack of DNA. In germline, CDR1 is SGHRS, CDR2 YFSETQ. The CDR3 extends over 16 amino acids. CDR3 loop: CASSLGLGQGYYGYTF.

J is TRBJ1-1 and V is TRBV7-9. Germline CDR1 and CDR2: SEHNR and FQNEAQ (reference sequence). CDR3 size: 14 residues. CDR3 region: CASSLRLQNTEAFF. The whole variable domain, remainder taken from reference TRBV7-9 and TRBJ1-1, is DTGVSQNPRHKITKRGQNVTFRCDPISEHNRLYWYRQTLGQGPEFLTYFQNEAQLEKSRLLSDRFSAERPKGSFSTLEIQRTEQGDSAMYLCASSLRLQNTEAFFGQGTRLTVV.

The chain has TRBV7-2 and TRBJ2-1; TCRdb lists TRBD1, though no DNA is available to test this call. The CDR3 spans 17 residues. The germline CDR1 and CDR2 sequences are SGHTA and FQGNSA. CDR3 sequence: CTSSAWVGGILTSEQFF.

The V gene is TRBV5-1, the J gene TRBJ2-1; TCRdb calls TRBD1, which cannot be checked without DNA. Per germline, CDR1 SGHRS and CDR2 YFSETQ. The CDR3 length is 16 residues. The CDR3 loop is CASAPPGTASYNEQFF.